This passage covers 29 T cell receptor beta chains from one sample sequenced in a study of cytomegalovirus exposure and HLA in healthy donors. This PCR relied on a set of 60 Vbeta primers and 13 Jbeta primers. Repertoires were generated with immunoSEQ multiplex PCR, while TCRdb's copy carries only in-frame clones and drops some. The sample holds a few hundred thousand clones, roughly four fifths seen once. The sequenced sample consisted of PBMCs. The receptors come from a woman aged 60-75 years in good health and CMV-seropositive.

The chain is built from TRBV29-1 and TRBJ2-5; TRBD2 matches 7 bases. CDR1 SQVTM and CDR2 ANQGSEA come from the germline V gene. The ends lost 3 bases at V and 11 bases at J; junction bases unmatched: 6. CDR3 length: 11 residues. Written as DNA, the CDR3 is TGCAGCGTTGATCAGGCGGGGGAGCAGTACTTC. It encodes CSVDQAGEQYF.

J is TRBJ2-6 and V is TRBV14; 14 nucleotides match TRBD2. The CDR3 covers 19 residues. Germline CDR1 and CDR2: SGHDN and FVKESK. Germline trimming cut 4 bases from V and 2 bases from J; bases unmatched to any gene: 7. In nucleotides, the CDR3 is TGTGCCAGCAGCCGGACGCCGGGACTAGCGGGAGCTGGGGCCAACGTCCTGACTTTC. It codes for CASSRTPGLAGAGANVLTF. Using reference TRBV14 and TRBJ2-6 for the parts outside the CDR3, the full variable domain is EAGVTQFPSHSVIEKGQTVTLRCDPISGHDNLYWYRRVMGKEIKFLLHFVKESKQDESGMPNNRFLAERTGGTYSTLKVQPAELEDSGVYFCASSRTPGLAGAGANVLTFGAGSRLTVL.

In the case of this clone: This sample includes further DNA sequences coding for the same CDR3. This chain connects TRBV19 to TRBJ1-1; a possible D gene is TRBD1 (6 bases). CDR3 length: 15 amino acids. V lost 6 bases and J lost 2, with 16 bases in between. Germline assignment: CDR1 LNHDA and CDR2 SQIVND (reference sequence). This chain's CDR3 is CASRSPGTSNTEAFF. CDR3 nucleotides: TGTGCCAGTAGGAGCCCCGGGACATCAAACACTGAAGCTTTCTTT.

This chain connects TRBV21-1 to TRBJ1-2. TRBV21-1 is marked as a pseudogene. This CDR3 has 17 amino acids. DNA for the CDR3: TGTGCCAGCAGCAAGCCCCGGGGGGGGTTCCTTCTCTATGGCTACACCTTC. This translates into CASSKPRGGFLLYGYTF.

The chain uses TRBV7-9 and TRBJ2-4; D might be TRBD1 (6 bases). The CDR3 is made up of 16 amino acids. V gave up 1 base and J gave up 1 base, with 11 bases separating them. Germline CDR1 is SEHNR and CDR2 is FQNEAQ (reference sequence). CDR3 DNA: TGTGCCAGCAGCTTAGAACAGGGTAGGGCCAAAAACATTCAGTACTTC. Its protein product is CASSLEQGRAKNIQYF. Variable domain in full (rest from reference TRBV7-9 and TRBJ2-4): DTGVSQNPRHKITKRGQNVTFRCDPISEHNRLYWYRQTLGQGPEFLTYFQNEAQLEKSRLLSDRFSAERPKGSFSTLEIQRTEQGDSAMYLCASSLEQGRAKNIQYFGAGTRLSVL.

The rearrangement joins TRBV11-2 to TRBJ2-2; TRBD2 is a possible D gene (6 bases). The CDR3 covers 16 residues. The germline gives CDR1 SGHAT, CDR2 FQNNGV. V lost 4 bases and J 1 base, leaving 13 bases between the germline ends. The CDR3 DNA reads as TGTGCCAGCAGCTCCACCGGGACTGGGAACACCGGGGAGCTGTTTTTT. This gives the protein CASSSTGTGNTGELFF.

The V call is TRBV7-8, the J call TRBJ2-3; no clear D. CDR3 size: 16 residues. Trimming removed 5 bases from V and 3 bases from J, with 18 bases in between. Germline V gene sequence: CDR1 SGHVS, CDR2 FQNEAQ. This CDR3 reads CASSIPIRFRTDTQYF. The CDR3, as DNA: TGTGCCAGCAGCATCCCCATCCGGTTTCGGACAGATACGCAGTATTTT.

The rearrangement links TRBV28 to TRBJ1-2; TRBD1 matches at 10 bases. V lost 1 base, J lost 8 bases, and 4 bases stayed unmatched. In germline, CDR1 is MDHEN, CDR2 SYDVKM. The CDR3 has 14 residues. The DNA of the CDR3 is TGTGCCAGCAGTTTATCCGACAGGGGGCCAGGCTACACCTTC. It is translated as CASSLSDRGPGYTF.

The chain joins TRBV28 to TRBJ2-7, with 12 positions matching TRBD1. The CDR3 sequence is 15 residues long. Germline assignment: CDR1 MDHEN and CDR2 SYDVKM. Losses at the gene ends were 4 bases for V and 6 bases for J; bases not matched to a gene: 7. This chain's CDR3 is CASSYPGQGAIEQYF. In nucleotides, the CDR3 is TGTGCCAGCAGTTACCCGGGACAGGGGGCGATCGAGCAGTACTTC.

This sequence joins TRBV5-1 and TRBJ2-4; 12 bases fit TRBD2. CDR3 length: 18 residues. V was clipped by 0 bases and J by 3 bases; unmatched bases: 7. Germline CDR1 SGHRS, CDR2 YFSETQ. The CDR3 nucleotides read TGCGCCAGCAGCTTGGCCTTGACTAGCGGGAGTCACAAAAACATTCAGTACTTC. This translates into CASSLALTSGSHKNIQYF.

V and J are TRBV19 and TRBJ2-3; 9 bases map to TRBD1. Germline V gives CDR1 LNHDA, CDR2 SQIVND (reference sequence). V gave up 3 bases and J gave up 2 bases; unmatched junction bases: 3. There are 15 residues in the CDR3. CDR3 coding DNA: TGTGCCAGTAGTATCCGGGACAGGGTCACAGATACGCAGTATTTT. Its protein is CASSIRDRVTDTQYF.

The chain couples TRBV4-2 to TRBJ2-2, with a weak D call TRBD1 (5 bases). The CDR3 is made up of 17 amino acids. The germline V gene has CDR1 LGHNA and CDR2 YNFKEQ. The V end was cut by 0 bases, the J end by 2 bases, with 13 bases between. The CDR3, as DNA: TGTGCCAGCAGCCAAGATGAATTGGACAAAAACACCGGGGAGCTGTTTTTT. Translation: CASSQDELDKNTGELFF.

This clone was seen once. The chain has TRBV19 and TRBJ1-1; D is ambiguous. The CDR3 sequence is 16 residues long. Trimming left V 4 bases short and J 0 bases short, with 15 bases between. Germline loops: CDR1 LNHDA, CDR2 SQIVND (reference sequence). The CDR3 loop reads CASSRTIQGMNTEAFF. For the CDR3, the DNA is TGTGCCAGTAGTAGGACTATTCAAGGGATGAACACTGAAGCTTTCTTT.

The rearrangement uses TRBV9 and TRBJ2-7; 10 bases are a match to TRBD2. Germline V gene data show CDR1 as SGDLS and CDR2 as YYNGEE. There are 16 residues in the CDR3. V gave up 0 bases and J gave up 1 base; unmatched junction bases: 4. The CDR3 region is CASSVEPAGGSYEQYF. The CDR3 coding sequence is TGTGCCAGCAGCGTAGAGCCAGCGGGAGGGTCCTACGAGCAGTACTTC. Filled out from reference TRBV9 and TRBJ2-7, the complete variable domain reads DSGVTQTPKHLITATGQRVTLRCSPRSGDLSVYWYQQSLDQGLQFLIQYYNGEERAKGNILERFSAQQFPDLHSELNLSSLELGDSALYFCASSVEPAGGSYEQYFGPGTRLTVT.

The V call is TRBV5-1, the J call TRBJ2-5, with 8 bases identical to TRBD1. Germline V gene sequence: CDR1 SGHRS, CDR2 YFSETQ. The CDR3 runs 13 residues. Unmatched junction bases numbered 9, after V lost 1 base and J lost 13 bases. CDR3 nucleotides: TGCGCCAGCAGCTTGACCGGACAGGGAGAGGTGTACTTC. It encodes CASSLTGQGEVYF. The whole variable domain, filled in from reference TRBV5-1 and TRBJ2-5, reads KAGVTQTPRYLIKTRGQQVTLSCSPISGHRSVSWYQQTPGQGLQFLFEYFSETQRNKGNFPGRFSGRQFSNSRSEMNVSTLELGDSALYLCASSLTGQGEVYFGPGTRLLVL.

The chain uses TRBV9 and TRBJ2-5; 9 bases are a match to TRBD1. The CDR3 consists of 16 residues. Germline assignment: CDR1 SGDLS and CDR2 YYNGEE. V dropped 4 bases and J dropped 4; count of bases not matched to a gene: 11. CDR3: CASSRGDRAGVETQYF. The CDR3 DNA reads as TGTGCCAGCAGCCGGGGGGACAGGGCGGGGGTAGAGACCCAGTACTTC.

This chain links TRBV19 with TRBJ2-3; D perhaps matches TRBD2 (5 bases). Between the trimmed V and J ends, which lost 3 bases and 0 bases, there was a span of 10 bases. This CDR3 comprises 15 residues. CDR1 and CDR2 from the germline V gene are LNHDA and SQIVND (reference sequence). In nucleotides, the CDR3 is TGTGCCAGTAGTATTCGCGGGTTTAGCACAGATACGCAGTATTTT. Protein product: CASSIRGFSTDTQYF.

The V gene is TRBV5-1, the J gene TRBJ1-5; D remains ambiguous. The CDR3 loop spans 15 amino acids. V shed 4 bases and J shed 1 base, with 12 bases lying between them. The germline V gene has CDR1 SGHRS and CDR2 YFSETQ. The DNA of the CDR3 is TGCGCCAGCAGCCCTGACTTCCTAAGCAATCAGCCCCAGCATTTT. Protein sequence: CASSPDFLSNQPQHF.

This clone came up once. The V gene is TRBV5-1, the J gene TRBJ2-2; 10 positions agree with TRBD1. V lost 2 bases, J lost 1 base, and 2 bases stayed unmatched. Germline CDR1 SGHRS, CDR2 YFSETQ. The CDR3 is 16 amino acids. The CDR3 protein is CASSLGDRGNTGELFF. As DNA, the CDR3 is TGCGCCAGCAGCTTAGGGGACAGGGGGAACACCGGGGAGCTGTTTTTT. Full variable domain (outside the CDR3, taken from reference TRBV5-1 and TRBJ2-2): KAGVTQTPRYLIKTRGQQVTLSCSPISGHRSVSWYQQTPGQGLQFLFEYFSETQRNKGNFPGRFSGRQFSNSRSEMNVSTLELGDSALYLCASSLGDRGNTGELFFGEGSRLTVL.

The sample holds one count of this clone. The CDR3 DNA follows: TGTGCCTCAAGGGGGACTAGCGGGAGGGCCCTATCCAGCCTCGATGAGCAGTTCTTC. It yields the protein CASRGTSGRALSSLDEQFF. The V call is TRBV27, the J call TRBJ2-1; 16 bases are a match to TRBD2. CDR3 size: 19 residues. The germline CDR1 and CDR2 sequences are MNHEY and SMNVEV (reference sequence). Trimming cost V 11 bases and J 8 bases; bases outside gene matches: 21.

The rearrangement uses TRBV6-4 and TRBJ2-1, with D tentatively TRBD2 (6 bases). The CDR3 is 13 amino acids. V shed 3 bases and J shed 9 bases, with 12 bases lying between them. Germline-derived CDR1 and CDR2 are MRHNA and SNTAGT. The CDR3 DNA reads as TGTGCCAGCAGTGAAGAGGGACTGGGTGAGCAGTTCTTC. This encodes CASSEEGLGEQFF.

The chain is built from TRBV6-1 and TRBJ2-1; TRBD2 is a possible D gene (6 bases). There are 13 residues in the CDR3. Trimming took off 6 bases at V and 8 bases at J, with 14 bases between the two ends. The germline gives CDR1 MNHNS, CDR2 SASEGT. CDR3 bases: TGTGCCAGCAGACAGCCCCGCGGGGATGAGCAGTTCTTC. Its translation is CASRQPRGDEQFF.

Only one count was recorded for this clone. The chain links TRBV5-4 to TRBJ2-1, with D tentatively TRBD2 (6 bases). The germline V and J ends were trimmed by 0 bases and 10 bases, with 23 bases remaining between them. This CDR3 is built from 17 residues. CDR1 is SGHNT, CDR2 YYREEE, per germline (reference sequence). The DNA of the CDR3 is TGTGCCAGCAGCTTGGCGGGGAGACTAGGAGGGAGCCGGGAGCAGTTCTTC. This gives the protein CASSLAGRLGGSREQFF.

This clone was counted a few times. This chain links TRBV5-1 with TRBJ2-1; D is perhaps TRBD2 (5 bases). Trimming removed 4 bases at V and 2 bases at J, with 10 bases between. The CDR3 contains 14 residues. Germline assignment: CDR1 SGHRS and CDR2 YFSETQ. The CDR3 region has the DNA TGCGCCAGCAGCCCTAGCCCTACCTACAATGAGCAGTTCTTC. It encodes CASSPSPTYNEQFF. Looking up the rest from reference TRBV5-1 and TRBJ2-1 gives the full variable domain: KAGVTQTPRYLIKTRGQQVTLSCSPISGHRSVSWYQQTPGQGLQFLFEYFSETQRNKGNFPGRFSGRQFSNSRSEMNVSTLELGDSALYLCASSPSPTYNEQFFGPGTRLTVL.

This chain uses TRBV23-1 with TRBJ2-7; TRBD2 agrees at 8 bases. TRBV23-1 is treated as an ORF (open reading frame) with a function not yet certain. V gave up 9 bases and J gave up 3 bases; unmatched junction bases: 7. The CDR3 is 13 residues long. The CDR3 reads CASPRLAGYEQYF. In DNA form, the CDR3 reads TGCGCCAGTCCTAGGCTAGCGGGCTACGAGCAGTACTTC.

The chain combines TRBV7-8 with TRBJ1-1; tentative D call: TRBD1 (5 bases). The V and J ends lost 3 bases and 7 bases respectively, with 18 bases between them. The CDR3 has 15 amino acids. The germline V gene has CDR1 SGHVS and CDR2 FQNEAQ. In DNA form, the CDR3 reads TGTGCCAGCAGCTTTAATCGTCCCAGGGCCGGTGAAGCTTTCTTT. It specifies CASSFNRPRAGEAFF.

The chain links TRBV19 to TRBJ1-5; D perhaps matches TRBD1 (5 bases). CDR3 length: 15 residues. Germline V gene data show CDR1 as LNHDA and CDR2 as SQIVND (reference sequence). The V end was cut by 9 bases, the J end by 0 bases, with 15 bases between. The CDR3 DNA follows: TGTGCCAGCAGCCGCGGGGGTTATAGCAATCAGCCCCAGCATTTT. This codes for CASSRGGYSNQPQHF. Filled out from reference TRBV19 and TRBJ1-5, the complete variable domain reads DGGITQSPKYLFRKEGQNVTLSCEQNLNHDAMYWYRQDPGQGLRLIYYSQIVNDFQKGDIAEGYSVSREKKESFPLTVTSAQKNPTAFYLCASSRGGYSNQPQHFGDGTRLSIL.

CDR3 residues: CASSIEGAGNQPQHF. The CDR3 nucleotides read TGTGCCAGTAGTATAGAGGGGGCGGGCAATCAGCCCCAGCATTTT. The V and J genes are TRBV19 and TRBJ1-5; TRBD1 is a possible D gene (6 bases). V lost 0 bases to trimming and J lost 2 bases, with 8 bases between them. In germline, CDR1 is LNHDA, CDR2 SQIVND (reference sequence). The length of the CDR3 is 15 residues.

The CDR3 region is CASSKQPNTGELFF. DNA for the CDR3: TGCGCCAGCAGCAAACAACCGAACACCGGGGAGCTGTTTTTT. The chain uses TRBV5-1 and TRBJ2-2; D not certain. With 4 bases removed from V and 0 bases from J, the gap between germline ends came to 7 bases. Germline V gene sequence: CDR1 SGHRS, CDR2 YFSETQ. CDR3 length: 14 residues.